The clone carrying this T cell receptor (beta chain) was picked up a small number of times. TCRdb recomputed calls from the RACE reads with MiXCR, one row per CDR3 protein. The sample carries around 120,000 distinct CDR3 sequences, about an eighth recorded once. Described time point: patch test 1, 2 weeks after DPC sensitization. Treatment here: therapeutic diphenylcyclopropenone sensitization with weekly scalp DPC. The record originates from a study of human T cells and chemical hapten exposure. Trimming pared 3 bases from V and 4 bases from J, leaving 10 bases between. Germline CDR1 is MGHRA and CDR2 is YSYEKL. This CDR3 spans 14 amino acids.

The J gene is TRBJ1-5, the V gene TRBV4-1; the D is unclear. Here the sequenced sample was whole blood, taken in connection with sensitization to the hapten diphenylcyclopropenone (DPC). The source of this sequence is a man aged 18 to 29 with alopecia areata. Some clones in this sample may be carry-over from other donors' samples. This chain's CDR3 is CASSQNPLNQPQHF. The DNA of the CDR3 is TGCGCCAGCAGCCAGAATCCTCTAAATCAGCCCCAGCATTTT.